Each of the 10 T cell receptor beta chains below was sequenced from the same sample in a study of OX40 agonist ivuxolimab in advanced cancers. Only in-frame clones appear in the TCRdb table, and some are missing; sequencing was by immunoSEQ multiplex PCR. Found here are some 60,000 clones, 84% of them singletons; the top ten hold 27%. The specimen comprised CD4+ or CD8+ T cells sorted from blood, sampled in a trial of the OX40 agonist ivuxolimab. Receptor source: an adult with an advanced solid tumor such as melanoma, head and neck, liver or kidney cancer.

This chain links TRBV4-3 with TRBJ1-2; D is possibly TRBD1 (5 bases). The CDR3 runs to 17 residues. V lost 0 bases and J lost 2, with 16 bases in between. Germline V gives CDR1 LGHNA, CDR2 YSLEER. DNA of the CDR3: TGCGCCAGCAGCCAAGATGGTATGGGCAGGGTGAACTATGGCTACACCTTC. Translating it yields CASSQDGMGRVNYGYTF.

The rearrangement joins TRBV12-5 to TRBJ1-2, with 12 bases aligning to TRBD1. There are 17 residues in the CDR3. Trimming cost V 5 bases and J 3 bases; bases outside gene matches: 10. Looked up from germline, CDR1 is LGHNT and CDR2 is FRNRAP. The CDR3 sequence is CASGQLPGQGADYGYTF. CDR3 bases: TGTGCTAGTGGTCAATTACCGGGACAGGGGGCGGACTATGGCTACACCTTC.

V is TRBV9 and J is TRBJ2-1; tentative D call: TRBD2 (6 bases). V gave up 0 bases and J gave up 4 bases, with 11 bases separating them. CDR3 length: 15 amino acids. The germline V gene has CDR1 SGDLS and CDR2 YYNGEE. This chain's CDR3 is CASSVEGLAYNEQFF. As DNA, the CDR3 is TGTGCCAGCAGCGTAGAGGGACTCGCTTACAATGAGCAGTTCTTC.

The genes are TRBV5-6 and TRBJ1-1; D gene ambiguous. Germline loops: CDR1 SGHDT, CDR2 YYEEEE. This CDR3 is built from 14 residues. The germline V and J ends were trimmed by 0 bases and 2 bases, with 8 bases remaining between them. As DNA, the CDR3 is TGTGCCAGCAGCTTGGTCGGCCCAAACACTGAAGCTTTCTTT. Its translation: CASSLVGPNTEAFF.

V gene TRBV4-1 combines with J gene TRBJ1-5, with D perhaps matching TRBD1 (6 bases). With 2 bases removed from V and 5 bases from J, the gap between germline ends came to 19 bases. The CDR3 has 17 amino acids. Germline V gene lookup returns CDR1 MGHRA and CDR2 YSYEKL. CDR3 coding DNA: TGCGCCAGCAGCCAACGCTCAGGGGTAAGGGCCGATCAGCCCCAGCATTTT. Its translation: CASSQRSGVRADQPQHF.

The chain uses TRBV9 and TRBJ1-1; tentative D call: TRBD1 (5 bases). CDR1 and CDR2 from the germline V gene are SGDLS and YYNGEE. Trimming removed 2 bases at V and 7 bases at J, with 15 bases between. The length of the CDR3 is 14 residues. The CDR3 reads CASSVVGTANEAFF. The CDR3 DNA follows: TGTGCCAGCAGCGTGGTAGGGACGGCAAATGAAGCTTTCTTT.

The count of this clone is one. The chain has TRBV27 and TRBJ2-1; 8 nucleotides agree with TRBD2. J was trimmed by 5 bases and V by 1 base; bases with no gene match: 1. CDR1 MNHEY and CDR2 SMNVEV come from the germline V gene (reference sequence). CDR3 length equals 14 residues. For the CDR3, the DNA is TGTGCCAGCAGTTTATGGACTAGCAACAATGAGCAGTTCTTC. It translates to CASSLWTSNNEQFF.

The gene calls are TRBV2 and TRBJ1-2; D unresolved. V was shortened by 3 bases and J by 0 bases, with 11 bases between the two germline ends. Germline V gene sequence: CDR1 SNHLY, CDR2 FYNNEI. This CDR3 comprises 15 residues. The CDR3 reads CASSDLGEPNYGYTF. The DNA of the CDR3 is TGTGCCAGCAGTGATCTCGGTGAACCTAACTATGGCTACACCTTC.

This clone was detected only a few times. The genes are TRBV7-8 and TRBJ1-2; D gene unclear. Per the germline V gene, CDR1 is SGHVS and CDR2 is FQNEAQ. This CDR3 is 13 amino acids long. V was cut by 1 base and J by 4 bases, with 7 bases left in between. The CDR3 sequence: CASSLDSRYGYTF. The CDR3 DNA is TGTGCCAGCAGCTTAGATTCCCGCTATGGCTACACCTTC.

J is TRBJ2-1 and V is TRBV19; 9 bases agree with TRBD1. Per germline, CDR1 LNHDA and CDR2 SQIVND (reference sequence). The length of the CDR3 is 15 residues. Losses at the gene ends were 5 bases for V and 3 bases for J; bases not matched to a gene: 5. In nucleotides, the CDR3 is TGTGCCAGTAGTTCCGGGACAGGGATCTACAATGAGCAGTTCTTC. Its translation: CASSSGTGIYNEQFF.